In this sample, the clone carrying this TCR beta chain turned up once. This specimen comes from a study of blood T cell repertoires in COVID-19. Background on the study: COVID-19 samples collected from the United States, Italy and Spain covered acute and convalescent phases.

Sequenced by immunoSEQ multiplex PCR; TCRdb stores in-frame clones only, minus some. This sample has 150,000 to 200,000 clones, with around 90% found just once. Participants were placed into cohorts based on the clinical history they reported. In Cohort 3, a recovered donor had either two negative PCRs, clearance, or symptom resolution. Sample: PBMCs or T cells enriched from blood (not recorded which). The source of this sequence is a woman younger than 35 who had recovered from COVID-19.

As DNA, the CDR3 is TGTGCCAGCTCACCACGCCCGGGACAGGGATCCGATACGCAGTATTTT. The encoded protein is CASSPRPGQGSDTQYF. V gene TRBV18 combines with J gene TRBJ2-3, with TRBD1 identical over 9 bases. The CDR3 runs to 16 residues. Germline V gene lookup returns CDR1 KGHSH and CDR2 LQKENI. V gave up 1 base and J gave up 6 bases; unmatched junction bases: 8.